Listed below are T cell receptor beta chains from one sample, sequenced in a study of blood T cell repertoires in COVID-19. Produced via immunoSEQ multiplex PCR; TCRdb's table is partial and in-frame only. The sample shows more than 60,000 clones, 75% to 90% of them seen only once. What was sequenced was peripheral blood. The source is a man aged 55 to 70 with active or convalescent COVID-19. Each CDR3 is given with its conserved first and last residue. The D gene is left open where the match is weak. Clone size is shown for a subset of rows, as once, few, many or a class of expanded clone.

>TRBV19|-|TRBJ1-1|-
CASSIPSALHTEAFF
TGTGCCAGTAGTATACCCTCGGCACTACACACTGAAGCTTTCTTT
>TRBV7-2|-|TRBJ2-5|-
CASSLGAQQETQYF
TGTGCCAGCAGCTTAGGGGCGCAGCAAGAGACCCAGTACTTC
>TRBV7-2|-|TRBJ2-1|TRBD2
CASSTGTSGGAELEQFF
TGTGCCAGCAGCACTGGGACTAGCGGGGGGGCCGAACTTGAGCAGTTCTTC
>TRBV15|few|TRBJ1-4|-
CATSRVGRVQNEKLFF
TGTGCCACCAGCAGGGTCGGCAGGGTGCAAAATGAAAAACTGTTTTTT
>TRBV21-1|-|TRBJ2-3|-
CASSKGQGPTTDTQYF
TGTGCCAGCAGCAAGGGGCAGGGGCCCACCACAGATACGCAGTATTTT
>TRBV5-1|-|TRBJ1-1|TRBD1
CASSSGQGGIAEAFF
TGCGCCAGCAGCTCCGGACAGGGAGGAATCGCTGAAGCTTTCTTT
>TRBV4-3|-|TRBJ1-2|-
CASSQDTGYGYTF
TGCGCCAGCAGCCAAGATACAGGCTATGGCTACACCTTC
>TRBV18|-|TRBJ2-7|TRBD1
CASSALGQTYYEQYF
TGTGCCAGCTCGGCACTGGGACAGACCTACTACGAGCAGTACTTC
>TRBV6-4|-|TRBJ1-6|-
CATRGRGRTNSPLHF
TGTGCCACCCGAGGGCGGGGCCGAACCAATTCACCCCTCCACTTT
>TRBV7-8|-|TRBJ2-5|TRBD1
CASSLDRQGKTQYF
TGTGCCAGCAGCTTAGACAGACAGGGAAAGACCCAGTACTTC
>TRBV11-2|-|TRBJ2-5|TRBD2
CASSLELRGLGSEAQYF
TGTGCCAGCAGCTTAGAGCTGAGGGGACTAGGAAGTGAGGCCCAGTACTTC
>TRBV7-2|-|TRBJ2-6|-
CASSLWREAGANVLTF
TGTGCCAGCAGCTTATGGCGGGAAGCTGGGGCCAACGTCCTGACTTTC
>TRBV5-1|-|TRBJ2-3|TRBD2
CASSLAASGGASDTQYF
TGCGCCAGCAGCTTGGCCGCTAGCGGGGGGGCCTCAGATACGCAGTATTTT
>TRBV9|few|TRBJ2-7|-
CASSPAGHYYEQYF
TGTGCCAGCAGCCCCGCCGGACACTACTACGAGCAGTACTTC
>TRBV7-9|-|TRBJ1-1|TRBD1
CASSPQDRGATEAFF
TGTGCCAGCAGCCCTCAGGACAGGGGGGCGACTGAAGCTTTCTTT
>TRBV7-2|-|TRBJ2-7|TRBD2
CASSLVRVGLAGYEQYF
TGTGCCAGCAGCTTAGTCAGAGTAGGACTAGCGGGCTACGAGCAGTACTTC
>TRBV11-2|-|TRBJ2-1|TRBD2
CASSLGPSGGVDEQFF
TGTGCCAGCAGCTTAGGCCCTAGCGGGGGGGTGGATGAGCAGTTCTTC
>TRBV5-8|-|TRBJ2-3|TRBD2
CASSLAGLTGGRDTQYF
TGTGCCAGCAGCTTGGCGGGTCTAACGGGGGGGCGAGATACGCAGTATTTT
>TRBV7-9|once|TRBJ2-1|TRBD1
CASSPWTGGANNEQFF
TGTGCCAGCAGCCCCTGGACAGGGGGTGCAAACAATGAGCAGTTCTTC
>TRBV3-1/TRBV3-2|-|TRBJ2-7|TRBD2
CASTTPRVAGNEQYF
TGTGCCAGCACCACGCCCCGGGTAGCGGGGAACGAGCAGTACTTC
>TRBV24-1|once|TRBJ1-2|TRBD1
CATSDSDRGGYTF
TGTGCCACCAGTGATTCCGACAGGGGTGGCTACACCTTC
>TRBV5-5|-|TRBJ2-7|-
CASSITGRDEQYF
TGTGCCAGCAGCATCACCGGGCGGGACGAGCAGTACTTC
>TRBV15|-|TRBJ1-1|-
CATSRDPGFNTEAFF
TGTGCCACCAGCAGAGATCCGGGTTTTAACACTGAAGCTTTCTTT
>TRBV6-4|-|TRBJ2-3|TRBD2
CASSEGTSGGYTQYF
TGTGCCAGCAGTGAGGGGACTAGCGGGGGGTATACGCAGTATTTT
>TRBV19|-|TRBJ2-1|-
CASSTANVDEQFF
TGTGCCAGTAGTACAGCGAACGTGGATGAGCAGTTCTTC
>TRBV29-1|-|TRBJ1-3|-
CSVAGSGTRGRGNTIYF
TGCAGCGTTGCAGGCTCCGGGACTAGGGGTCGTGGAAACACCATATATTTT
>TRBV11-3|few|TRBJ1-2|-
CASSPGDGGYTF
TGTGCCAGCAGCCCAGGGGATGGTGGCTACACCTTC
>TRBV6-2/TRBV6-3|-|TRBJ2-6|-
CASSSVPSGANVLTF
TGTGCCAGCAGTTCCGTTCCCTCTGGGGCCAACGTCCTGACTTTC
>TRBV7-9|-|TRBJ2-5|TRBD2
CASTRTSGGTETQYF
TGTGCCAGCACCCGAACTAGCGGGGGAACAGAGACCCAGTACTTC
>TRBV2|-|TRBJ1-1|-
CASSVTQTGAFF
TGTGCCAGCAGTGTGACCCAAACCGGGGCTTTCTTT
>TRBV4-2|-|TRBJ2-7|-
CASGLTGSAGEQYF
TGTGCCAGCGGACTGACAGGGTCTGCGGGGGAGCAGTACTTC
>TRBV4-3|-|TRBJ2-1|-
CASSQEPRGNEQFF
TGCGCCAGCAGCCAAGAACCTCGGGGGAATGAGCAGTTCTTC
>TRBV27|few|TRBJ1-5|TRBD1
CASRQWGQGAFQPQHF
TGTGCCAGCAGACAATGGGGACAGGGGGCTTTTCAGCCCCAGCATTTT
>TRBV4-3|-|TRBJ1-1|-
CASSSGLSISEAFF
TGCGCCAGCAGCTCAGGGTTGTCGATTAGTGAAGCTTTCTTT
>TRBV7-6|-|TRBJ2-2|TRBD2
CASSELAGNTGELFF
TGTGCCAGCAGCGAACTAGCGGGGAACACCGGGGAGCTGTTTTTT
>TRBV6-5|-|TRBJ1-4|-
CASTLRGTNEKLFF
TGTGCCAGCACCCTGCGGGGGACTAATGAAAAACTGTTTTTT
>TRBV5-1|-|TRBJ1-1|-
CASSFYGMNTEAFF
TGCGCCAGCAGCTTTTACGGGATGAACACTGAAGCTTTCTTT
>TRBV2|few|TRBJ1-2|TRBD1
CASRGQGQDGYTF
TGTGCCAGCAGGGGACAGGGACAGGATGGCTACACCTTC
>TRBV9|-|TRBJ1-1|TRBD1
CASSVEGQGKTEAFF
TGTGCCAGCAGCGTAGAGGGACAGGGAAAAACTGAAGCTTTCTTT
>TRBV19|-|TRBJ1-5|-
CASSIIGGQIQPQHF
TGTGCCAGTAGTATTATCGGGGGGCAAATTCAGCCCCAGCATTTT
>TRBV18|-|TRBJ2-3|TRBD2
CASSPKLAEDTQYF
TGTGCCAGCTCACCAAAGCTAGCGGAAGATACGCAGTATTTT
>TRBV2|-|TRBJ2-7|TRBD2
CASSEISGGEQYF
TGTGCCAGCAGTGAAATTTCGGGGGGTGAGCAGTACTTC
>TRBV27|-|TRBJ2-5|TRBD1
CASSKGGARETQYF
TGTGCCAGCAGCAAAGGGGGCGCACGGGAGACCCAGTACTTC
>TRBV19|-|TRBJ1-1|TRBD1
CASSIGDRANMNTEAFF
TGTGCCAGTAGTATTGGGGACAGGGCGAATATGAACACTGAAGCTTTCTTT
>TRBV27|-|TRBJ1-5|-
CASSLRWNQPQHF
TGTGCCAGCAGTTTGCGCTGGAATCAGCCCCAGCATTTT
>TRBV5-1|-|TRBJ2-5|TRBD2
CASTGLAGAMEETQYF
TGCGCCAGCACGGGACTAGCGGGGGCGATGGAAGAGACCCAGTACTTC
>TRBV6-5|-|TRBJ2-7|TRBD1
CATTKPGTGKEEQYF
TGTGCCACCACAAAACCCGGGACAGGGAAAGAGGAGCAGTACTTC
>TRBV10-3|-|TRBJ1-5|-
CAISEADLLQHF
TGTGCCATCAGTGAAGCGGACCTGCTCCAGCATTTT
>TRBV18|-|TRBJ2-7|-
CASSPRRTDLVREQYF
TGTGCCAGCTCACCAAGGAGGACAGACCTTGTTAGGGAGCAGTACTTC
>TRBV5-4|-|TRBJ1-1|-
CASSFKPGGTEAFF
TGTGCCAGCAGCTTTAAGCCGGGGGGGACTGAAGCTTTCTTT